This T cell receptor beta chain was observed in a study of CD4 T cells in relation to SARS-CoV-2 and coronaviruses. The unexposed donors gave CD4+ T cells in about 2010-2019, prior to COVID-19. The cells were cultured for roughly 11 days before CD4+ T cells were isolated. Cells permitting, SARS-CoV-2 S/N and four cold-coronavirus spikes were tested on unexposed-donor CD4+ T cells. Cultures received half-medium IL-2 refreshes on days 3 and 7. Whole-study findings and limits: No donor gave both pre-pandemic and post-infection samples. This crossreactivity analysis covered spike protein alone, no other viral proteins.

This clone was seen a handful of times. The antigen is not known. V shed 0 bases and J 8 bases; nucleotides not matched to a gene: 9. The CDR3 runs 16 residues. The V gene's germline CDR1 is MGHRA and CDR2 YSYEKL. The assay was immunoSEQ multiplex PCR, and TCRdb's table has in-frame clones only and misses some. The sample includes under 35,000 clones, more than 75% seen only once; the top ten take 16%. What was sequenced was CD4+ T cells from PBMCs, cultured in vitro. The chain has TRBV4-1 and TRBJ1-2; 10 nucleotides line up with TRBD1. The receptor's source is a human donor in good health. This chain's CDR3 is CASSQDRDRGMRGYTF. The DNA of the CDR3 is TGCGCCAGCAGCCAAGATCGGGACAGGGGAATGCGGGGCTACACCTTC.